One and the same sample provided the 16 T cell receptor beta chains below, sequenced in a study of T cell responses to AZD1222 COVID-19 vaccine. Only in-frame clones appear in the TCRdb table, and some are missing; sequencing was by immunoSEQ multiplex PCR. Of about 160,000 clones detected, roughly 90% appear once; the ten largest clones hold roughly 3.3%. The sample was peripheral blood, taken 28 days after the second AZD1222 dose. The receptors were gathered from an adult who received the AZD1222 COVID-19 vaccine.

The chain uses TRBV28 and TRBJ1-6; D perhaps matches TRBD1 (5 bases). The CDR3 spans 15 residues. Germline CDR1 and CDR2: MDHEN and SYDVKM. Trimming pared 2 bases from V and 9 bases from J, leaving 14 bases between. CDR3 amino acids: CASSLGDVVSSPLHF. In nucleotides, the CDR3 is TGTGCCAGCAGTTTAGGGGACGTCGTAAGTTCACCCCTCCACTTT.

The chain recombines TRBV29-1 with TRBJ1-5, with TRBD1 matching 8 bases. The CDR3 length is 13 residues. In germline, CDR1 is SQVTM, CDR2 ANQGSEA. V shed 4 bases, J shed 7 bases, and the junction held 6 bases outside the gene matches. CDR3 DNA: TGCAGCGTTGGGCAGGGGGCGCGGCAGCCCCAGCATTTT. This encodes CSVGQGARQPQHF.

The J gene is TRBJ1-5, the V gene TRBV28; no reliable D call. Germline assignment: CDR1 MDHEN and CDR2 SYDVKM. The CDR3 totals 15 residues. Trimming took off 6 bases at V and 3 bases at J, with 15 bases between the two ends. CDR3 DNA sequence: TGTGCCAGCAGGTACCAGTTGGGATACAATCAGCCCCAGCATTTT. Translating gives CASRYQLGYNQPQHF. Full variable domain (outside the CDR3, taken from reference TRBV28 and TRBJ1-5): DVKVTQSSRYLVKRTGEKVFLECVQDMDHENMFWYRQDPGLGLRLIYFSYDVKMKEKGDIPEGYSVSREKKERFSLILESASTNQTSMYLCASRYQLGYNQPQHFGDGTRLSIL.

This clone occurred a few times. The rearrangement links TRBV5-5 to TRBJ1-6; D not certain. The CDR3 is 14 amino acids. Germline V gene lookup returns CDR1 SGHKS and CDR2 YYEKEE (reference sequence). V was trimmed by 0 bases and J by 14 bases, leaving 15 bases between them. CDR3 coding DNA: TGTGCCAGCAGCTTGGCCCCCCGGTCCGGGGCCCTCCACTTT. Protein product: CASSLAPRSGALHF.

This clone was observed a single time. The V call is TRBV19, the J call TRBJ2-6; D gene uncertain. This CDR3 has 16 amino acids. Germline CDR1 reads LNHDA; CDR2 reads SQIVND (reference sequence). The V and J ends lost 1 base and 0 bases respectively, with 7 bases between them. DNA for the CDR3: TGTGCCAGTAGTATAGGGTCCAGCTCTGGGGCCAACGTCCTGACTTTC. This codes for CASSIGSSSGANVLTF.

This sequence joins TRBV7-2 and TRBJ1-2; 7 bases fit TRBD1. The V gene's germline CDR1 is SGHTA and CDR2 FQGNSA. The CDR3 is 13 residues long. V shed 5 bases and J 6 bases; nucleotides not matched to a gene: 6. DNA for the CDR3: TGTGCCAGCAGCATTACAGGGGCGGATGGCTACACCTTC. The encoded protein is CASSITGADGYTF.

The chain employs TRBV18 and TRBJ2-7; TRBD1 might be the D (7 bases). Trimming stripped 6 bases from V and 2 bases from J, with 17 bases between. The V gene's germline CDR1 is KGHSH and CDR2 LQKENI. This CDR3 contains 15 residues. CDR3 DNA sequence: TGTGCCAGCTCCCGGAGGGGGGACAGTACCTACGAGCAGTACTTC. It codes for CASSRRGDSTYEQYF.

The V call is TRBV29-1, the J call TRBJ1-2; D call uncertain. Germline V gene lookup returns CDR1 SQVTM and CDR2 ANQGSEA. The CDR3 contains 10 residues. V shed 2 bases and J shed 2 bases, with 0 bases lying between them. Written as DNA, the CDR3 is TGCAGCGTTGAAAACTATGGCTACACCTTC. The encoded protein is CSVENYGYTF.

DNA of the CDR3: TGTGCCAGCAGTGACGGACAGTCGGGCTATGGCTACACCTTC. As protein: CASSDGQSGYGYTF. The rearrangement links TRBV6-1 to TRBJ1-2; possibly TRBD1 for D (6 bases). Germline-derived CDR1 and CDR2 are MNHNS and SASEGT. Deletions cut 3 bases from V and 4 bases from J, with 12 bases between. This CDR3 is built from 14 residues.

The sample holds a few counts of this clone. V is TRBV3-1 (or the pseudogene TRBV3-2) and J is TRBJ2-1; 11 nucleotides match TRBD2. V lost 0 bases and J lost 9; bases outside the gene matches: 13. The CDR3 loop spans 18 amino acids. CDR1 LGHDT and CDR2 YNNKEL come from the germline V gene (reference sequence). CDR3 loop: CASSQEDPQLAGAFEQFF. CDR3 bases: TGTGCCAGCAGCCAAGAAGATCCCCAACTAGCGGGGGCGTTTGAGCAGTTCTTC.

The rearrangement joins TRBV4-3 to TRBJ1-1; TRBD1 matches 9 bases. This CDR3 has 15 residues. Germline values: CDR1 LGHNA, CDR2 YSLEER. Trimming cost V 3 bases and J 0 bases; bases outside gene matches: 2. The CDR3, as DNA: TGCGCCAGCAGCCATGGGACAGGGCTGAACACTGAAGCTTTCTTT. This codes for CASSHGTGLNTEAFF.

The rearrangement joins TRBV6-5 to TRBJ1-2, with D possibly TRBD1 on 5 matching bases. Deletions cut 5 bases from V and 2 bases from J, with 12 bases between. The CDR3 sequence is 14 residues long. Germline CDR1 is MNHEY and CDR2 is SVGAGI. The CDR3 here is CASSTIGGNYGYTF. Written as DNA, the CDR3 is TGTGCCAGCAGTACTATTGGGGGGAACTATGGCTACACCTTC.

The J gene is TRBJ2-3, the V gene TRBV3-1 (or the pseudogene TRBV3-2); the match to TRBD2 covers 12 bases. With V trimmed by 7 bases and J by 4 bases, 6 bases remained unmatched. Germline-derived CDR1 and CDR2 are LGHDT and YNNKEL (reference sequence). The CDR3 has 15 amino acids. CDR3 nucleotides: TGTGCCAGCACCCTGACTAGCGGGAGCCCAGATACGCAGTATTTT. Translated, it gives CASTLTSGSPDTQYF.

This sequence joins TRBV7-9 and TRBJ1-5, with a weak D call TRBD1 (6 bases). This CDR3 has 15 amino acids. V was cut by 1 base and J by 3 bases, with 10 bases left in between. Germline V gene data show CDR1 as SEHNR and CDR2 as FQNEAQ (reference sequence). CDR3 sequence (DNA): TGTGCCAGCAGCTTAGGCAGGGGTTCCAATCAGCCCCAGCATTTT. Translation gives CASSLGRGSNQPQHF.

The rearrangement joins TRBV23-1 to TRBJ1-5; 7 nucleotides align to TRBD1. TRBV23-1 is marked as an open reading frame, function uncertain. This CDR3 comprises 16 residues. The trim removed 6 bases at V and 1 base at J, leaving 9 bases unmatched. In DNA form, the CDR3 reads TGCGCCAGCAGCCCTAACAGGGGCGTAAGCAATCAGCCCCAGCATTTT. This codes for CASSPNRGVSNQPQHF.

This sequence joins TRBV7-2 and TRBJ2-7, with D perhaps matching TRBD1 or TRBD2 (7 bases each). Germline V gene lookup returns CDR1 SGHTA and CDR2 FQGNSA. The CDR3 loop spans 13 amino acids. V was cut by 5 bases and J by 12 bases, with 20 bases left in between. CDR3: CASSPQGEGHAYF. In DNA form, the CDR3 reads TGTGCCAGCAGCCCCCAGGGGGAGGGGCACGCGTACTTC.